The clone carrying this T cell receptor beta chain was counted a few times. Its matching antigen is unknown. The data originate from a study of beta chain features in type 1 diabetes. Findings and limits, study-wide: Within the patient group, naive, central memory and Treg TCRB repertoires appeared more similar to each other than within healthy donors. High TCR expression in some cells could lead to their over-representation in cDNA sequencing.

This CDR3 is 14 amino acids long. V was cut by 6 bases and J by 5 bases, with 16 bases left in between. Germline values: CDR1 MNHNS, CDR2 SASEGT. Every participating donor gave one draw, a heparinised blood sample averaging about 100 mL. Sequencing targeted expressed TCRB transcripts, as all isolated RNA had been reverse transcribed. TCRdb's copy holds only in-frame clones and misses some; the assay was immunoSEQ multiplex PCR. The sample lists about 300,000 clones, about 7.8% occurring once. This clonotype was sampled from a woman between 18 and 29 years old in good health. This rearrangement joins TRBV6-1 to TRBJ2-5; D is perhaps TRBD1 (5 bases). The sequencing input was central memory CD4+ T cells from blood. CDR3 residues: CASRRAREQETQYF. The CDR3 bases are TGTGCCAGCAGAAGGGCCAGGGAACAGGAGACCCAGTACTTC.